One and the same sample provided the 9 T cell receptor beta chains below, sequenced in a study of CD8+CD57+ T cells in acquired aplastic anemia. Genomic DNA templated the TCR beta VDJ and CDR3 profiling. TCRdb re-called the reads through MiXCR, storing one row per CDR3 protein. The repertoire holds under 200,000 distinct CDR3 sequences, with 50% to 75% as singletons. Sample: sorted CD4+, CD8+, or CD8+CD57+ T cells (not recorded which) from PBMCs. The receptors stem from a human donor with severe aplastic anemia or a healthy control (not recorded which).

CDR3 bases: TGCAGTGCCGCCGACCGGGGCAGAAGCGCCTCCTACGAGCAGTACTTC. It specifies CSAADRGRSASYEQYF. The genes are TRBV20-1 and TRBJ2-7; D may correspond to TRBD1 or TRBD2 (5 bases each). V dropped 6 bases and J dropped 0 bases, with 21 bases sitting between them. This CDR3 comprises 16 residues. Germline lookup yields CDR1 DFQATT and CDR2 SNEGSKA (reference sequence).

The chain combines TRBV24-1 with TRBJ1-2, with D possibly TRBD1 on 6 matching bases. CDR3 size: 16 residues. The germline gives CDR1 KGHDR, CDR2 SFDVKD. The ends were cut back, 4 bases at V and 3 bases at J, with 17 bases in the middle. The CDR3 bases are TGTGCCACCAGTGACCGAGCCCTACAGGGAGACTATGGCTACACCTTC. This translates into CATSDRALQGDYGYTF.

In regard to this clonotype: No conserved phenylalanine or tryptophan ends this CDR3, so it is likely a read error. The limits of the CDR3 on the DNA are not certain, so only TCRdb's listed CDR3 is given. This sequence joins TRBV7-2 and TRBJ1-3. The germline CDR1 and CDR2 sequences are SGHTA and FQGNSA. The CDR3 is made up of 8 amino acids, end residues included. CDR3 amino acids: CASSLATR.

This chain uses TRBV7-9 with TRBJ2-7, with D perhaps matching TRBD1 (5 bases). This CDR3 spans 13 amino acids. Trimming took 1 base from V and 6 from J, leaving 10 bases between them. CDR1 and CDR2 from the germline V gene are SEHNR and FQNEAQ (reference sequence). In DNA form, the CDR3 reads TGTGCCAGCAGCTTAGAGGGGCCTCGCGAGCAGTACTTC. Its translation is CASSLEGPREQYF.

This clonotype turned up a few times. The gene calls are TRBV7-2 and TRBJ2-3; D gene ambiguous. Between the trimmed V and J ends, which lost 5 bases and 0 bases, there was a span of 3 bases. The CDR3 extends over 12 amino acids. Germline values: CDR1 SGHTA, CDR2 FQGNSA. CDR3 protein: CASSVSTDTQYF. The CDR3 nucleotides read TGTGCCAGCAGCGTTAGCACAGATACGCAGTATTTT.

This clonotype was detected ten times or more. The rearrangement joins TRBV12-3 or TRBV12-4 to TRBJ2-5, with 13 positions matching TRBD2. With 5 bases clipped from V and 2 bases from J, the junction kept 8 bases outside the gene matches. The CDR3 is 17 amino acids. The CDR3 region has the DNA TGTGCCAGCAGTCTCTCCTGGACTAGCGGGGGACAAGAGACCCAGTACTTC. Protein: CASSLSWTSGGQETQYF.

CDR3 residues: CSADSFQETQYF. CDR3 coding DNA: TGCAGCGCTGACAGTTTCCAAGAGACCCAGTACTTC. The chain combines TRBV29-1 with TRBJ2-5, with D tentatively TRBD1 (5 bases). The CDR3 has 12 amino acids. Trimming removed 7 bases at V and 1 base at J, with 10 bases between. Per germline, CDR1 SQVTM and CDR2 ANQGSEA.

V gene TRBV20-1 combines with J gene TRBJ2-7; TRBD2 agrees at 7 bases. Germline lookup yields CDR1 DFQATT and CDR2 SNEGSKA (reference sequence). V shed 5 bases, J shed 3 bases, and the junction held 7 bases outside the gene matches. The CDR3 is made up of 13 amino acids. The CDR3 DNA reads as TGCAGTGCTTGGGGAGGGAGTTACTACGAGCAGTACTTC. Translation gives CSAWGGSYYEQYF.

This chain links TRBV29-1 with TRBJ2-1; 12 bases are a match to TRBD1. The CDR3 totals 15 residues. J gave up 4 bases and V 4 bases, and 5 bases lay outside the gene matches. The germline V gene encodes CDR1 SQVTM and CDR2 ANQGSEA. The CDR3 region has the DNA TGCAGCGTTGTATTGGGACAGGGGGCTTACAATGAGCAGTTCTTC. Protein: CSVVLGQGAYNEQFF.